These T cell receptor beta chains were read from a single sample in a study of radiation and T cells in renal cell carcinoma. TCRdb's table, derived via immunoSEQ multiplex PCR, lists solely in-frame clones and lacks some. The sample has tens of thousands of clones, around 85% seen once. The material sequenced was blood, taken from a patient whose treatment included radiotherapy and nephrectomy. The receptors stem from a man between 60 and 75 years old with renal cell carcinoma. The CDR3 runs from the conserved cysteine through the conserved F or W. Fields, in order: CDR3 DNA, CDR3 protein, clone size, V gene, D gene, J gene. D genes are given only for firm matches. Size tells how often a clone was seen (once, few, many) or the class of an expanded clone, and some rows leave it out.

DNA: TGTGCCAGCAGCGGCGAGGTCGGGGACAGGGCCTATGGAGCCAAAAACATTCAGTACTTC
CDR3: CASSGEVGDRAYGAKNIQYF
size: .
V: TRBV9
D: TRBD1
J: TRBJ2-4

DNA: TGTGCCAGCAGCGTAGATGCACGTAGAGCCAACCTACTCTCCACCGGGGAGCTGTTTTTT
CDR3: CASSVDARRANLLSTGELFF
size: once
V: TRBV9
D: .
J: TRBJ2-2

DNA: TGTGCCACCCAACCTGCTAAAGGGGGTGGGGAGCAGTACTTC
CDR3: CATQPAKGGGEQYF
size: .
V: TRBV10-3
D: .
J: TRBJ2-7

DNA: TGTGCCAGCAGCTCATTGGGAACTCTAGGGGCCGCCTATAATTCACCCCTCCACTTT
CDR3: CASSSLGTLGAAYNSPLHF
size: once
V: TRBV5-4
D: .
J: TRBJ1-6

DNA: TGTGCCAGCAGTTCGAGGGGTTACGGTCAGCCCCAGCATTTT
CDR3: CASSSRGYGQPQHF
size: .
V: TRBV6-5
D: .
J: TRBJ1-5

DNA: TGTGCCTGGAGTTCTGGGGGCAGGTACGAGCAGTACTTC
CDR3: CAWSSGGRYEQYF
size: .
V: TRBV30
D: .
J: TRBJ2-7

DNA: TGTGCCAGCACCTCGGGGCAATCCTACGAGCAGTACTTC
CDR3: CASTSGQSYEQYF
size: .
V: TRBV5-4
D: .
J: TRBJ2-7

DNA: TGTGCCAGCAGCCACGGAGGTAGCGGGAACCAAGAGACCCAGTACTTC
CDR3: CASSHGGSGNQETQYF
size: .
V: TRBV11-2
D: TRBD2
J: TRBJ2-5

DNA: TGTGCCAGCAGGAAACTGGGGACTAGCGGGAGTTATGAGCAGTTCTTC
CDR3: CASRKLGTSGSYEQFF
size: .
V: TRBV13
D: TRBD2
J: TRBJ2-1

DNA: TGTGCCAGCAGCCCCAGGGGCTCCTACGAGCAGTACTTC
CDR3: CASSPRGSYEQYF
size: .
V: TRBV25-1
D: .
J: TRBJ2-7

DNA: TGTGCCAGCAGTTACCGACAGGGAGCTAATGAAAAACTGTTTTTT
CDR3: CASSYRQGANEKLFF
size: .
V: TRBV5-6
D: TRBD1
J: TRBJ1-4

DNA: TGCGCCAGCAGCTTGGCGGGAGGGGAGACCCAGTACTTC
CDR3: CASSLAGGETQYF
size: .
V: TRBV5-1
D: TRBD2
J: TRBJ2-5

DNA: TGCGCCAGCAGCCAGGGCCCGGGACAGCCCGCCGGGGAGCTGTTTTTT
CDR3: CASSQGPGQPAGELFF
size: .
V: TRBV4-3
D: TRBD1
J: TRBJ2-2

DNA: TGTGCCAGCAGCTTAACCCAGGGTGCACCCCTCCACTTT
CDR3: CASSLTQGAPLHF
size: few
V: TRBV7-9
D: .
J: TRBJ1-6

DNA: TGCGCCAGCAGCCAACGGGCCGGGACTTTCTCCTACGAGCAGTACTTC
CDR3: CASSQRAGTFSYEQYF
size: .
V: TRBV4-3
D: .
J: TRBJ2-7

DNA: TGTGCCATCAGTGAGCCGGGACAGGGTGACAAGGGGCAGTACTTC
CDR3: CAISEPGQGDKGQYF
size: few
V: TRBV10-3
D: TRBD1
J: TRBJ2-7

DNA: TGTGCCAGCAGTGCTTGGCAGTTAGGGCAGTTCTTC
CDR3: CASSAWQLGQFF
size: .
V: TRBV2
D: .
J: TRBJ2-1

DNA: TGTGCCAGCTCACCACCCGGGGGGGCGCGGGGTCAGCCCCAGCATTTT
CDR3: CASSPPGGARGQPQHF
size: few
V: TRBV18
D: .
J: TRBJ1-5

DNA: TGTGCCACCAGCAGAGATAGACAGACTAATGAAAAACTGTTTTTT
CDR3: CATSRDRQTNEKLFF
size: .
V: TRBV15
D: .
J: TRBJ1-4

DNA: TGTGCCAGCAGCTTACTGAGGGTCCACGAGCAGTACTTC
CDR3: CASSLLRVHEQYF
size: once
V: TRBV7-8
D: .
J: TRBJ2-7

DNA: TGTGCCAGTAGTTTCCAGGGGGCCGGGACCCCACAAAGCTATGGCTACACCTTC
CDR3: CASSFQGAGTPQSYGYTF
size: .
V: TRBV19
D: TRBD1
J: TRBJ1-2

DNA: TGTGCCAGCTCACCACCAGGGGTCAATGAGCAGTTCTTC
CDR3: CASSPPGVNEQFF
size: once
V: TRBV18
D: .
J: TRBJ2-1

DNA: TGTGCCAGCTCACCTCTCCAGATGGACCACGAGCAGTACTTC
CDR3: CASSPLQMDHEQYF
size: .
V: TRBV18
D: .
J: TRBJ2-7

DNA: TGTGCCAGTAGTCGGACTAGCGGGAACCCTAGCACAGATACGCAGTATTTT
CDR3: CASSRTSGNPSTDTQYF
size: .
V: TRBV19
D: TRBD2
J: TRBJ2-3

DNA: TGTGCCAGTAGCGCGACTAGCGGAAAAAACATTCAGTACTTC
CDR3: CASSATSGKNIQYF
size: .
V: TRBV19
D: TRBD2
J: TRBJ2-4

DNA: TGTGCCATCAGTGCCTACGAGGAAAGTCACACCATATATTTT
CDR3: CAISAYEESHTIYF
size: .
V: TRBV10-3
D: .
J: TRBJ1-3

DNA: TGTGCCAGCAGTAGCCGGAATCTGGGATCTGGAAACACCATATATTTT
CDR3: CASSSRNLGSGNTIYF
size: .
V: TRBV2
D: .
J: TRBJ1-3

DNA: TGTGCCAGCAGCTTAGTGGGGGATCAGCCCCAGCATTTT
CDR3: CASSLVGDQPQHF
size: .
V: TRBV7-8
D: .
J: TRBJ1-5

DNA: TGCGCCAGCAGCTTGGCCGGGCTGAACTCTGGAAACACCATATATTTT
CDR3: CASSLAGLNSGNTIYF
size: .
V: TRBV5-1
D: .
J: TRBJ1-3

DNA: TGTGCCTGGAGTAACCGACTAGCGCCTAGCACAGATACGCAGTATTTT
CDR3: CAWSNRLAPSTDTQYF
size: .
V: TRBV30
D: TRBD2
J: TRBJ2-3

DNA: TGCGCCAGCAACGGGGGCGGAGGAACCTACGAGCAGTACTTC
CDR3: CASNGGGGTYEQYF
size: .
V: TRBV5-1
D: .
J: TRBJ2-7

DNA: TGTGCCAGCAGTGAATCGTGGGGAGATGGCTACACCTTC
CDR3: CASSESWGDGYTF
size: .
V: TRBV25-1
D: .
J: TRBJ1-2

DNA: TGTGCCAGCAGCGCGCCGGACAGGGGGTCTGGGGAGCAGTACTTC
CDR3: CASSAPDRGSGEQYF
size: .
V: TRBV9
D: TRBD1
J: TRBJ2-7

DNA: TGTGCCAGCAGCCCAGGACAGGGAACTGAAGCTTTCTTT
CDR3: CASSPGQGTEAFF
size: .
V: TRBV7-3
D: TRBD1
J: TRBJ1-1

DNA: TGCGCCAGCAGTGAAATAGTGGGAAGCAATCAGCCCCAGCATTTT
CDR3: CASSEIVGSNQPQHF
size: .
V: TRBV10-2
D: .
J: TRBJ1-5

DNA: TGTGCCATCAGTCCCTTAGCGGGGGACTACGAGCAGTACTTC
CDR3: CAISPLAGDYEQYF
size: .
V: TRBV10-3
D: TRBD2
J: TRBJ2-7

DNA: TGCGCCAGCAGCTTAGGGGACTCAGGGGTTTACGAGCAGTACTTC
CDR3: CASSLGDSGVYEQYF
size: .
V: TRBV5-1
D: .
J: TRBJ2-7

DNA: TGCGCCAGCAGCCAAGTATGGGAGACTAGCACAGATACGCAGTATTTT
CDR3: CASSQVWETSTDTQYF
size: few
V: TRBV4-1
D: .
J: TRBJ2-3

DNA: TGTGCCTGGAGTGCGGCGGCGCAATACGAGCAGTACTTC
CDR3: CAWSAAAQYEQYF
size: .
V: TRBV30
D: .
J: TRBJ2-7

DNA: TGCGCCAGCAGCTTCACCGGGACAGGGGAAGAAAAACTGTTTTTT
CDR3: CASSFTGTGEEKLFF
size: .
V: TRBV5-1
D: TRBD1
J: TRBJ1-4

DNA: TGTGCCAGTAGTATAGGGGCTAGCGAGGCCGATGAGCAGTTCTTC
CDR3: CASSIGASEADEQFF
size: .
V: TRBV19
D: .
J: TRBJ2-1

DNA: TGTGCCAGCAGCCCGCGCTGGACCGGGGAGCTGTTTTTT
CDR3: CASSPRWTGELFF
size: .
V: TRBV11-3
D: .
J: TRBJ2-2

DNA: TGTGCCAGCAGCCGCGGGGACGGCTACTATGGCTACACCTTC
CDR3: CASSRGDGYYGYTF
size: .
V: TRBV7-9
D: .
J: TRBJ1-2

DNA: TGTGCTAGTGGTTTGGTACTGGACAGCCGCTACTCCTACGAGCAGTACTTC
CDR3: CASGLVLDSRYSYEQYF
size: .
V: TRBV12-5
D: .
J: TRBJ2-7

DNA: TGTGCCATCAGTGAGCGGGAGGGCTCTGGGGCCAACGTTCTGACTTTC
CDR3: CAISEREGSGANVLTF
size: .
V: TRBV10-3
D: TRBD2
J: TRBJ2-6

DNA: TGCGCCAGCAGCCCCCCGCGGACCACGAGTGTCGGGGAGCTGTTTTTT
CDR3: CASSPPRTTSVGELFF
size: .
V: TRBV5-1
D: .
J: TRBJ2-2

DNA: TGTGCTAGTGGTTCCGGTTTGGAGAAAAAACTGTTTTTT
CDR3: CASGSGLEKKLFF
size: few
V: TRBV12-5
D: .
J: TRBJ1-4

DNA: TGTGCCAGCAGCACCGGACAGGGGATACGGTGGCTCTCCTACGAGCAGTACTTC
CDR3: CASSTGQGIRWLSYEQYF
size: once
V: TRBV2
D: TRBD1
J: TRBJ2-7

DNA: TGTGCCAGCAGCGCCACCGATCTTCGGGGCGCGGATGAAGCTTTCTTT
CDR3: CASSATDLRGADEAFF
size: .
V: TRBV9
D: .
J: TRBJ1-1

DNA: TGTGCCAGCAGCCGGGACTTAAATTCCTACGAGCAGTACTTC
CDR3: CASSRDLNSYEQYF
size: .
V: TRBV14
D: .
J: TRBJ2-7

DNA: TGTGCCAGCAGTGAGGAGGCTGGTAGCTCTGGAAACACCATATATTTT
CDR3: CASSEEAGSSGNTIYF
size: once
V: TRBV6-1
D: .
J: TRBJ1-3

DNA: TGTGCCAGCTCACCGAGGAGCGGGAGCCACGAGCAGTACTTC
CDR3: CASSPRSGSHEQYF
size: .
V: TRBV18
D: TRBD2
J: TRBJ2-7